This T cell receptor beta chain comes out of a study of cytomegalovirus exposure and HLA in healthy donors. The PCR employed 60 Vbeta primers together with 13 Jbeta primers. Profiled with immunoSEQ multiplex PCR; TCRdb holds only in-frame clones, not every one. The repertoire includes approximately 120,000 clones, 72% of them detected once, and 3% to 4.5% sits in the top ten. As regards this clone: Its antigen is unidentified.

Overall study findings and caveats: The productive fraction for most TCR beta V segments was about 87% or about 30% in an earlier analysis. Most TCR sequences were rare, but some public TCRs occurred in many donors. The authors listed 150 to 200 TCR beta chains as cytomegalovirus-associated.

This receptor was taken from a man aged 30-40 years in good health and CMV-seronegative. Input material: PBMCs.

This chain's CDR3 is CASSYNVGVGIHGYTF. The DNA of the CDR3 is TGTGCCAGCAGTTACAACGTAGGGGTAGGGATCCATGGCTACACCTTC. The chain joins TRBV6-5 to TRBJ1-2; weak D call: TRBD1 (5 bases). Germline CDR1 MNHEY, CDR2 SVGAGI. The ends were cut back, 2 bases at V and 6 bases at J, with 19 bases in the middle. This CDR3 contains 16 residues.